The clone carrying this T cell receptor (beta chain) was observed a few times. The sample belongs to a study of T-cell memory formation after mild COVID-19. TCRdb reprocessed the 5' RACE reads with MiXCR, giving one entry per CDR3 protein. Among about 290,000 distinct CDR3 sequences, less than 20% were seen once, and the ten largest hold 22%. CDR3 length: 12 residues. V gave up 6 bases and J gave up 9 bases; unmatched junction bases: 5. Germline assignment: CDR1 MNHEY and CDR2 SVGEGT. This clonotype was obtained from a man between 18 and 29 years old who had mild COVID-19 (a few samples of this study predate the infection). Cell type and time point are not known. The rearrangement joins TRBV6-2 or TRBV6-3 to TRBJ1-5; 7 nucleotides line up with TRBD1. The sequencing sample was made of PBMCs or a T cell subset sorted from them (not recorded which). CDR3 nucleotides: TGTGCCAGCAGGACAGGGAGGCCGCCCCAGCATTTT. The encoded protein is CASRTGRPPQHF.